These 20 T cell receptor beta chains share one sample of origin, sequenced in a study of T cell repertoires in cytomegalovirus infection. Their cognate antigens are unknown. TCRdb used MiXCR to reprocess the reads, holding one entry per CDR3 protein. This table has about 130,000 distinct CDR3 sequences, roughly 32% appearing once. The sample in question was CD8+ T cells from cultured PBMCs, obtained from culture after CMV antigen stimulation. The receptor source for this set is a human donor in good health (CMV status not recorded). Some clones in this sample may be carry-over from other donors' samples.

This clonotype was detected only once. This could be a read error, since a much larger clone is one nucleotide away. The chain joins TRBV7-2 to TRBJ1-1, with D uncertain. The CDR3 has 14 residues. The V end lost 5 bases, the J end lost 5 bases, and 15 bases lay between the germline ends. Germline CDR1 is SGHTA and CDR2 is FQGNSA. CDR3 loop: CASSGGPYMTEAFF. The CDR3 DNA follows: TGTGCCAGCAGCGGTGGACCGTACATGACTGAAGCTTTCTTT.

There are many counts of this clonotype. The CDR3 region is CASSLDVGTSGFSNEQFF. The CDR3 DNA reads TGTGCCAGCAGCTTGGATGTCGGGACTAGCGGGTTTAGCAATGAGCAGTTCTTC. This sequence joins TRBV7-6 and TRBJ2-1; TRBD2 aligns across 12 bases. CDR1 and CDR2 (germline): SGHVS, FNYEAQ. The CDR3 is 18 amino acids. V trimming: 3 bases; J trimming: 6 bases; junction bases outside the gene matches: 12. Variable domain in full (rest from reference TRBV7-6 and TRBJ2-1): GAGVSQSPRYKVTKRGQDVALRCDPISGHVSLYWYRQALGQGPEFLTYFNYEAQQDKSGLPNDRFSAERPEGSISTLTIQRTEQRDSAMYRCASSLDVGTSGFSNEQFFGPGTRLTVL.

The V call is TRBV5-5, the J call TRBJ2-5; maybe TRBD2 (5 bases). The CDR3 has 14 amino acids. Germline assignment: CDR1 SGHKS and CDR2 YYEKEE (reference sequence). Between the trimmed V and J ends, which lost 3 bases and 5 bases, there was a span of 14 bases. The CDR3 loop is CASSSGWGPETQYF. CDR3 nucleotide sequence: TGTGCCAGCAGCTCGGGATGGGGTCCCGAGACCCAGTACTTC.

The chain combines TRBV7-6 with TRBJ2-5, with a possible D match to TRBD2 (6 bases). Germline values: CDR1 SGHVS, CDR2 FNYEAQ. The CDR3 spans 14 residues. Trimming shortened V by 7 bases and J by 2 bases, and 14 bases separated the two germline ends. CDR3 in DNA: TGTGCCAGCAATAAACCCGGGGGACAAGAGACCCAGTACTTC. Residues: CASNKPGGQETQYF.

The chain has TRBV15 and TRBJ1-4; 7 bases are a match to TRBD1. V lost 4 bases and J lost 4; bases outside the gene matches: 6. Germline V lookup: CDR1 LNHNV, CDR2 YYDKDF (reference sequence). This CDR3 comprises 15 residues. In DNA, the CDR3 is TGTGCCACCAGCATGAGGGGGCTGGGTAATGAAAAACTGTTTTTT. Translated, it gives CATSMRGLGNEKLFF.

Only a few counts were recorded for this clonotype. J is TRBJ2-7 and V is TRBV12-3 or TRBV12-4; possibly TRBD1 for D (6 bases). The ends were cut back, 1 base at V and 3 bases at J, with 16 bases in the middle. CDR3 size: 16 residues. The CDR3 DNA sequence: TGTGCCAGCAGTTTAGGTCCTTTGGACAGAAACTACGAGCAGTACTTC. It translates to CASSLGPLDRNYEQYF.

There are a few counts of this clonotype. The CDR3 sequence is CASSLAYTEAFF. CDR3 sequence (DNA): TGTGCCAGCAGTTTAGCCTACACTGAAGCTTTCTTT. The J gene is TRBJ1-1, the V gene TRBV6-2 or TRBV6-3; D is uncertain. V was cut by 4 bases and J by 3 bases, with 6 bases left in between. The CDR3 covers 12 residues. The germline V gene encodes CDR1 MNHEY and CDR2 SVGEGT.

The genes are TRBV7-6 and TRBJ1-1, with a possible D match to TRBD1 (5 bases). Germline assignment: CDR1 SGHVS and CDR2 FNYEAQ. V lost 3 bases, J lost 4 bases, and 9 bases lay in between. This CDR3 is 13 amino acids long. DNA for the CDR3: TGTGCCAGCAGCTTGGAGCAGGGCACTGAAGCTTTCTTT. Translation gives CASSLEQGTEAFF.

The chain is built from TRBV20-1 and TRBJ2-5; TRBD1 aligns across 9 bases. The germline V gene has CDR1 DFQATT and CDR2 SNEGSKA (reference sequence). The CDR3 is 14 residues long. V lost 0 bases, J lost 4 bases, and 3 bases stayed unmatched. The CDR3 protein is CSAREDRGAETQYF. The DNA of the CDR3 is TGCAGTGCTAGAGAGGACAGGGGAGCAGAGACCCAGTACTTC.

This clonotype showed up just a few times. CDR3 protein: CASTRNEKLFF. Here the CDR3 DNA reads TGTGCCAGCACTAGGAATGAAAAACTGTTTTTT. The genes are TRBV7-9 and TRBJ1-4; D is unclear. V was cut by 7 bases and J by 5 bases, with 5 bases left in between. Germline V CDR1 and CDR2: SEHNR, FQNEAQ (reference sequence). This CDR3 has 11 amino acids.

The chain is built from TRBV10-3 and TRBJ1-4; D ambiguous. V gave up 6 bases and J gave up 5 bases, with 13 bases separating them. CDR1 is ENHRY, CDR2 SYGVKD, per germline. The length of the CDR3 is 14 residues. The CDR3 coding sequence is TGTGCCATCAGCGACACGTCTCCCAATGAAAAACTGTTTTTT. Translating gives CAISDTSPNEKLFF.

The J gene is TRBJ1-1, the V gene TRBV5-6; D may be TRBD1 (5 bases). The CDR3 extends over 15 amino acids. The germline V gene encodes CDR1 SGHDT and CDR2 YYEEEE. V was clipped by 0 bases and J by 6 bases, with 15 bases between them. The DNA for the CDR3 is TGTGCCAGCAGCTTGGAGGGACGCGAGGGGCCTGAAGCTTTCTTT. Protein sequence: CASSLEGREGPEAFF.

This clonotype was seen only a few times. The chain recombines TRBV6-1 with TRBJ1-4, with a possible D match to TRBD1 (6 bases). The CDR3 runs to 14 residues. Germline values: CDR1 MNHNS, CDR2 SASEGT. V was trimmed by 1 base and J by 4 bases, leaving 7 bases between them. The CDR3 DNA reads as TGTGCCAGCAGTGAAGTCAGGGGTAATGAAAAACTGTTTTTT. Encoded protein: CASSEVRGNEKLFF.

This clonotype showed up just a few times. V is TRBV4-1 and J is TRBJ2-7; weak D call: TRBD2 (6 bases). Per the germline V gene, CDR1 is MGHRA and CDR2 is YSYEKL. V shed 0 bases and J shed 7 bases, with 10 bases lying between them. This CDR3 contains 13 residues. This CDR3 is CASSQEEGEEQYF. As DNA, the CDR3 is TGCGCCAGCAGCCAAGAGGAGGGCGAGGAGCAGTACTTC.

This clonotype was counted a few times. This chain links TRBV6-4 with TRBJ2-3, with 8 positions matching TRBD2. The CDR3 has 17 residues. V lost 3 bases to trimming and J lost 2 bases; unmatched junction nucleotides: 10. Germline V gene lookup returns CDR1 MRHNA and CDR2 SNTAGT. The CDR3 bases are TGTGCCAGCAGTGAATCCAACGGGGGGGCCGCCACAGATACGCAGTATTTT. This encodes CASSESNGGAATDTQYF.

The gene calls are TRBV6-2 or TRBV6-3 and TRBJ1-5; D is unclear. Trimming cost V 0 bases and J 2 bases, with 11 bases left between them. This CDR3 contains 16 residues. The germline CDR1 and CDR2 sequences are MNHEY and SVGEGT. The CDR3 is CASSYSLVWGNQPQHF. The CDR3 DNA reads TGTGCCAGCAGTTACTCGTTAGTTTGGGGCAATCAGCCCCAGCATTTT.

This clonotype occurred a few times. J is TRBJ1-3 and V is TRBV12-5, with TRBD1 matching 8 bases. Germline V gene data show CDR1 as LGHNT and CDR2 as FRNRAP. The ends lost 1 base at V and 4 bases at J; junction bases unmatched: 9. The CDR3 runs to 17 residues. The chain's CDR3 is CASGLDQTGAGGNTIYF. The CDR3 region has the DNA TGTGCTAGTGGTTTGGACCAGACAGGGGCAGGAGGAAACACCATATATTTT.

The CDR3 DNA follows: TGCAGCGGTTTCGTCGGGGGCCCGGCTGGCTACACCTTC. Amino acids: CSGFVGGPAGYTF. The V and J genes are TRBV29-1 and TRBJ1-2, with D possibly matching TRBD1 (6 bases). V gave up 7 bases and J gave up 7 bases, with 19 bases separating them. There are 13 residues in the CDR3. CDR1 and CDR2 (germline): SQVTM, ANQGSEA.

CDR3 DNA sequence: TGTGCCAGCAGTTTGCCGGGACAGGGGAACAATGAGCAGTTCTTC. It specifies CASSLPGQGNNEQFF. This sequence joins TRBV6-6 and TRBJ2-1; TRBD1 matches at 10 bases. The CDR3 is made up of 15 amino acids. Trimming cost V 4 bases and J 5 bases; bases outside gene matches: 5. The germline V gene encodes CDR1 MNHNY and CDR2 SVGAGI (reference sequence).

The chain couples TRBV2 to TRBJ2-1; tentative D call: TRBD2 (5 bases). Germline lookup yields CDR1 SNHLY and CDR2 FYNNEI. The CDR3 is made up of 15 amino acids. The V and J ends lost 1 base and 3 bases respectively, with 10 bases between them. The CDR3 reads CASSEGLSIYNEQFF. The CDR3 coding sequence is TGTGCCAGCAGTGAAGGACTATCCATCTACAATGAGCAGTTCTTC.